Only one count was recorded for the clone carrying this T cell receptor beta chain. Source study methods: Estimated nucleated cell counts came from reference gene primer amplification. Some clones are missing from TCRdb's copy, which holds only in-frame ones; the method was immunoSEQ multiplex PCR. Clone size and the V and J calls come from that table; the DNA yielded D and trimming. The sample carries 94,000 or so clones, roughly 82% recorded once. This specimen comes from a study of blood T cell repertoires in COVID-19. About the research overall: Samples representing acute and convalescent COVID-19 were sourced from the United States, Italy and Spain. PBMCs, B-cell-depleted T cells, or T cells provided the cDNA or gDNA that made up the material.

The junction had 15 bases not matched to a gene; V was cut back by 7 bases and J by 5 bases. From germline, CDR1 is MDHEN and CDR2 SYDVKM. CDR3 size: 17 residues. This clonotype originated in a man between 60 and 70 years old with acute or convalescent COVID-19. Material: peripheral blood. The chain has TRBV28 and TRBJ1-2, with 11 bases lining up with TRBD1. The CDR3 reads CASTPLGTGGRYYGYTF. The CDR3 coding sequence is TGTGCCAGCACCCCCTTAGGGACAGGGGGGAGGTATTATGGCTACACCTTC.